These 8 T cell receptor beta chains share one sample of origin, sequenced in a study of cytomegalovirus exposure and HLA in healthy donors. Use of 60 Vbeta and 13 Jbeta primers characterized the PCR. Measured with immunoSEQ multiplex PCR; TCRdb has only the in-frame clones, and not every one. Among about 130,000 clones listed, over 70% were seen once. Sequencing input: PBMCs. These receptors all stem from a man aged 30 to 39 in good health and CMV-seronegative.

V gene TRBV7-2 combines with J gene TRBJ1-1; tentative D call: TRBD1 (6 bases). The CDR3 is 14 residues long. Germline CDR1 reads SGHTA; CDR2 reads FQGNSA. Trimming removed 6 bases at V and 5 bases at J, with 16 bases between. This chain's CDR3 is CASSWGGARTEAFF. DNA for the CDR3: TGTGCCAGCAGTTGGGGGGGGGCAAGGACTGAAGCTTTCTTT. Together with reference TRBV7-2 and TRBJ1-1, the CDR3 gives the full variable domain: GAGVSQSPSNKVTEKGKDVELRCDPISGHTALYWYRQSLGQGLEFLIYFQGNSAPDKSGLPSDRFSAERTGGSVSTLTIQRTQQEDSAVYLCASSWGGARTEAFFGQGTRLTVV.

The sample holds one count of this clone. The rearrangement joins TRBV28 to TRBJ1-5; TRBD1 aligns across 7 bases. This CDR3 spans 12 amino acids. Per the germline V gene, CDR1 is MDHEN and CDR2 is SYDVKM. The J segment lost 6 bases and the V segment lost 7 bases, leaving 3 bases of the junction unmatched. CDR3 residues: CASKGGSQPQHF. CDR3 DNA sequence: TGTGCCAGCAAAGGGGGCAGTCAGCCCCAGCATTTT.

The chain recombines TRBV7-2 with TRBJ1-3, with D unclear. This CDR3 has 13 amino acids. CDR1 is SGHTA and CDR2 is FQGNSA in the germline V gene. V was cut by 5 bases and J by 4 bases, with 9 bases left in between. CDR3 coding DNA: TGTGCCAGCAGCCCAGGCGGGGGAAACACCATATATTTT. Residues: CASSPGGGNTIYF. The full variable domain, with the rest looked up from reference TRBV7-2 and TRBJ1-3, is GAGVSQSPSNKVTEKGKDVELRCDPISGHTALYWYRQSLGQGLEFLIYFQGNSAPDKSGLPSDRFSAERTGGSVSTLTIQRTQQEDSAVYLCASSPGGGNTIYFGEGSWLTVV.

This CDR3 is CASSLGPAGGGEQYF. In DNA form, the CDR3 reads TGTGCCAGCAGCTTAGGCCCAGCGGGAGGTGGAGAGCAGTACTTC. The chain links TRBV11-2 to TRBJ2-7; 9 bases align to TRBD2. The CDR3 is made up of 15 amino acids. Trimming took 1 base from V and 7 from J; bases not matched to a gene: 8. Per the germline V gene, CDR1 is SGHAT and CDR2 is FQNNGV.

The chain couples TRBV11-2 to TRBJ2-2; no definite D call. This CDR3 comprises 12 residues. V dropped 5 bases and J dropped 5 bases, with 6 bases sitting between them. CDR1 and CDR2 (germline): SGHAT, FQNNGV. The CDR3 here is CASSHRTGELFF. CDR3 nucleotides: TGTGCCAGCAGCCACAGAACCGGGGAGCTGTTTTTT. Variable domain in full (rest from reference TRBV11-2 and TRBJ2-2): EAGVAQSPRYKIIEKRQSVAFWCNPISGHATLYWYQQILGQGPKLLIQFQNNGVVDDSQLPKDRFSAERLKGVDSTLKIQPAKLEDSAVYLCASSHRTGELFFGEGSRLTVL.

The rearrangement uses TRBV7-8 and TRBJ1-2; the D is unclear. The germline gives CDR1 SGHVS, CDR2 FQNEAQ. The V end lost 6 bases, the J end lost 2 bases, and 7 bases lay between the germline ends. The CDR3 sequence is 12 residues long. The CDR3 coding sequence is TGTGCCAGCAGTCAGGTCAACTATGGCTACACCTTC. As protein: CASSQVNYGYTF. The full variable domain, with the rest looked up from reference TRBV7-8 and TRBJ1-2, is GAGVSQSPRYKVAKRGQDVALRCDPISGHVSLFWYQQALGQGPEFLTYFQNEAQLDKSGLPSDRFFAERPEGSVSTLKIQRTQQEDSAVYLCASSQVNYGYTFGSGTRLTVV.

The chain recombines TRBV6-6 with TRBJ2-1; 7 bases are shared with TRBD2. Trimming removed 0 bases from V and 9 bases from J; junction bases left unmatched: 11. Germline CDR1 and CDR2: MNHNY and SVGAGI (reference sequence). This CDR3 contains 16 residues. The CDR3 DNA is TGTGCCAGCAGTTACTCGATCCCCGGCGGGAGTTCTGAGCAGTTCTTC. Translating gives CASSYSIPGGSSEQFF.

The chain couples TRBV28 to TRBJ1-5; D perhaps matches TRBD1 (6 bases). This CDR3 spans 15 amino acids. Germline CDR1 and CDR2: MDHEN and SYDVKM. V lost 4 bases to trimming and J lost 7 bases, with 17 bases between them. The CDR3 loop reads CASSSPDSHLQPQHF. The CDR3 nucleotides read TGTGCCAGCAGTTCCCCGGACAGCCATTTACAGCCCCAGCATTTT. Full variable domain (outside the CDR3, taken from reference TRBV28 and TRBJ1-5): DVKVTQSSRYLVKRTGEKVFLECVQDMDHENMFWYRQDPGLGLRLIYFSYDVKMKEKGDIPEGYSVSREKKERFSLILESASTNQTSMYLCASSSPDSHLQPQHFGDGTRLSIL.